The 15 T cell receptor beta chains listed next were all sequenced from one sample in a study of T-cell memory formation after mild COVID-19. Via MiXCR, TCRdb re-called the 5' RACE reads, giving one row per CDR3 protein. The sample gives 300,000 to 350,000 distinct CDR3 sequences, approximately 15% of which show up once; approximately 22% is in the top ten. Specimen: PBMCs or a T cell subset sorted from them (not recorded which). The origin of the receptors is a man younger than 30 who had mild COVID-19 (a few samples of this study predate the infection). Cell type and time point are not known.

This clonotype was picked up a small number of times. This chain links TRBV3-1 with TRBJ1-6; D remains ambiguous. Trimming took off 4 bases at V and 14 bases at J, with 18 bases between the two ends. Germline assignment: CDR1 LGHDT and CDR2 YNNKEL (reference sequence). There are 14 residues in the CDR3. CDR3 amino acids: CASSPTGTKFALHF. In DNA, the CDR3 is TGTGCCAGCAGCCCCACCGGCACAAAATTCGCCCTCCACTTT.

CDR3 in amino acids: CASCKLGGTDTQYF. Written as DNA, the CDR3 is TGTGCCAGCTGTAAATTGGGGGGCACAGATACGCAGTATTTT. The chain carries TRBV6-5 and TRBJ2-3; D might be TRBD1 or TRBD2, each matching 5 bases. Per germline, CDR1 MNHEY and CDR2 SVGAGI. V lost 8 bases to trimming and J lost 1 base, with 13 bases between them. This CDR3 contains 14 residues.

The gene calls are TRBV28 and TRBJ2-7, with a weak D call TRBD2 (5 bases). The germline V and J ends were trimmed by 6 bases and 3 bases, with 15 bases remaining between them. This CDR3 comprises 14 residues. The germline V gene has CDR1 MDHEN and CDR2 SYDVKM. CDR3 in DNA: TGTGCCAGCAGCCCCGGGGTCGAACTCTACGAGCAGTACGTC. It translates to CASSPGVELYEQYV.

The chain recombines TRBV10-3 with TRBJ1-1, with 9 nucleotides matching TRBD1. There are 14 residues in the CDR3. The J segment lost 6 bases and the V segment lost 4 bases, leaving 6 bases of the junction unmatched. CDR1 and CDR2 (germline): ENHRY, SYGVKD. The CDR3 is CAISVGTGSPEAFF. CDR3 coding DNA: TGTGCCATCAGTGTTGGGACAGGGTCCCCTGAAGCTTTCTTT.

CDR3 region: CASSQLHEQYF. The CDR3 DNA sequence: TGTGCCAGCAGCCAGTTGCACGAGCAGTACTTC. V and J are TRBV3-1 and TRBJ2-7; the D is unclear. The V gene lost 3 bases and the J gene lost 5 bases, with 5 bases spanning the gap. The CDR3 loop spans 11 amino acids. Germline CDR1 is LGHDT and CDR2 is YNNKEL (reference sequence).

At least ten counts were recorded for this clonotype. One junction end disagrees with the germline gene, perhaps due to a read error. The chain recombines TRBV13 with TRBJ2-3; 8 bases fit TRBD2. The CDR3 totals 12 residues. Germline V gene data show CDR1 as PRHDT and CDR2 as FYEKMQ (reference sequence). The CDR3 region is CASTVGGGPPRF. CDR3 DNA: TGTGCCAGCACCGTAGGCGGGGGGCCTCCTCGTTTT.

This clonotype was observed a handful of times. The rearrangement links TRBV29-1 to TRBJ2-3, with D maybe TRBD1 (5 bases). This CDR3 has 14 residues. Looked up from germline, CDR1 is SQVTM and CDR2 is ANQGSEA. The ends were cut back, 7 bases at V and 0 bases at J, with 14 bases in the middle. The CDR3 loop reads CSAEPQGSTDTQYF. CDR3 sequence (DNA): TGCAGCGCCGAACCCCAGGGCAGCACAGATACGCAGTATTTT.

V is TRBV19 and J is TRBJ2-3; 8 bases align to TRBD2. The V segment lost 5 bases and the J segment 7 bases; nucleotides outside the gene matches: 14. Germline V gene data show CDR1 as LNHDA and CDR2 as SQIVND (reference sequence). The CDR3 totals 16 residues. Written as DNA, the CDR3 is TGTGCCAGTAGTCAGTGGAGCGGGGGTAACCGCTATACGCAGTATTTT. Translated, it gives CASSQWSGGNRYTQYF.

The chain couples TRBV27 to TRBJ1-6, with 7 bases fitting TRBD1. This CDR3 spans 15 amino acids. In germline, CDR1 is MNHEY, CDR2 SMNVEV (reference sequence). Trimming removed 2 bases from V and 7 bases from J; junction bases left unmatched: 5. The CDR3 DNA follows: TGTGCCAGCAGTTTAGAAGGGGGCGCAAATTCACCCCTCCACTTT. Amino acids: CASSLEGGANSPLHF.

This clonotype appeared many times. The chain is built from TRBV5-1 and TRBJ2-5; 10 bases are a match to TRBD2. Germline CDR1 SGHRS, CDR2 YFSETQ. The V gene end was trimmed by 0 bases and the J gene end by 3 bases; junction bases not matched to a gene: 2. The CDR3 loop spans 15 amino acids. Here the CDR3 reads CASSLAGLAEETQYF. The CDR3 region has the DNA TGCGCCAGCAGCTTGGCCGGACTAGCGGAAGAGACCCAGTACTTC.

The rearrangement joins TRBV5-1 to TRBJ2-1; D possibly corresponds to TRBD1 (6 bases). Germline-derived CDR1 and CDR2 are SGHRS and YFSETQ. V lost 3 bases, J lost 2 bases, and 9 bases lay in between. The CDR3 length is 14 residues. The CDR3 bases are TGCGCCAGCAGCTCAGGGGAAGCCTACAATGAGCAGTTCTTC. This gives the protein CASSSGEAYNEQFF.

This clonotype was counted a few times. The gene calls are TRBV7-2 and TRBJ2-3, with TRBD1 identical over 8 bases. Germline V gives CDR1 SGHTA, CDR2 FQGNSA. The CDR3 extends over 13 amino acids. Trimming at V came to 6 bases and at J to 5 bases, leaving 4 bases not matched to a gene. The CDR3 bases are TGTGCCAGCAGGCGGACAGGGTTAGATACGCAGTATTTT. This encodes CASRRTGLDTQYF.

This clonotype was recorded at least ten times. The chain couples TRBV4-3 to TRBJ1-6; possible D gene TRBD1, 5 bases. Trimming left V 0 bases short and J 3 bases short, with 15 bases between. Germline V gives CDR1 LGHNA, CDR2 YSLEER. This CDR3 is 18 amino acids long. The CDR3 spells CASSQESTNRGYNSPLHF. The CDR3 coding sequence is TGCGCCAGCAGCCAAGAGTCCACAAATAGGGGCTATAATTCACCCCTCCACTTT.

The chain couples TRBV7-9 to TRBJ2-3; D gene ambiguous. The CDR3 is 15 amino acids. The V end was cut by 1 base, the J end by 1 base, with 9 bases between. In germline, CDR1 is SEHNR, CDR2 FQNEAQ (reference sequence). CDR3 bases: TGTGCCAGCAGCTTAGTGGCCTACCGCACAGATACGCAGTATTTT. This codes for CASSLVAYRTDTQYF.

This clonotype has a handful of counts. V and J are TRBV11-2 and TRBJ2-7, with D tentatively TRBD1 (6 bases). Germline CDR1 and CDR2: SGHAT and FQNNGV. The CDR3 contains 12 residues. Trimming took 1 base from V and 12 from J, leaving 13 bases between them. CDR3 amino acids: CASSLGQGNRYF. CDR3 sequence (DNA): TGTGCCAGCAGCTTAGGCCAGGGGAACAGGTACTTC.